Below, 5 T cell receptor beta chains from the same sample are listed, as sequenced in a study of T cells after yellow fever vaccination. TCRdb recomputed calls from the 5' RACE reads with MiXCR, one row per CDR3 protein. The table includes 150,000 to 200,000 distinct CDR3 sequences, less than 9% detected once. Sequenced material: CD4+ T cells sorted from PBMCs, taken about 5 days after the first yellow fever vaccination. Receptors originate from a man younger than 30 who received the YFV17D yellow fever vaccine.

This clonotype was observed many times. The V gene is TRBV5-5, the J gene TRBJ1-5, with a tentative D call TRBD1 (6 bases). CDR1 and CDR2 from the germline V gene are SGHKS and YYEKEE (reference sequence). Between the trimmed V and J ends, which lost 0 bases and 4 bases, there was a span of 20 bases. There are 18 residues in the CDR3. The CDR3 DNA reads as TGTGCCAGCAGCTTGGAGTGGGGTGCAGGGGTGATGAATCAGCCCCAGCATTTT. It is translated as CASSLEWGAGVMNQPQHF.

This clonotype appeared many times. The rearrangement joins TRBV3-1 to TRBJ2-5; perhaps TRBD1 as D (6 bases). The V and J ends lost 4 bases and 2 bases respectively, with 20 bases between them. Germline V gene lookup returns CDR1 LGHDT and CDR2 YNNKEL (reference sequence). The CDR3 is made up of 17 amino acids. This CDR3 reads CASSPNRAGAGQETQYF. The CDR3 bases are TGTGCCAGCAGCCCGAATCGAGCAGGGGCAGGTCAAGAGACCCAGTACTTC.

This clonotype was detected ten times or more. The chain combines TRBV12-3 or TRBV12-4 with TRBJ2-5; tentatively, D is TRBD2 (6 bases). V shed 2 bases and J shed 7 bases, with 11 bases lying between them. There are 13 residues in the CDR3. The CDR3 loop reads CASSLLLGGTQYF. CDR3 nucleotides: TGTGCCAGCAGTTTACTTTTGGGGGGGACCCAGTACTTC.

This clonotype was picked up many times. V gene TRBV5-5 combines with J gene TRBJ2-3, with 8 bases fitting TRBD1. From germline, CDR1 is SGHKS and CDR2 YYEKEE (reference sequence). Losses at the gene ends were 9 bases for V and 2 bases for J; bases not matched to a gene: 5. The CDR3 consists of 13 residues. The CDR3 DNA reads TGTGCCAAATGGACAGGGATCACAGATACGCAGTATTTT. Protein: CAKWTGITDTQYF.

The genes are TRBV5-6 and TRBJ2-5; D not certain. Germline assignment: CDR1 SGHDT and CDR2 YYEEEE. V was cut by 1 base and J by 0 bases, with 10 bases left in between. The CDR3 extends over 15 amino acids. This CDR3 is CASSLRRWYQETQYF. The CDR3 nucleotides are TGTGCCAGCAGCTTGAGACGGTGGTACCAAGAGACCCAGTACTTC.